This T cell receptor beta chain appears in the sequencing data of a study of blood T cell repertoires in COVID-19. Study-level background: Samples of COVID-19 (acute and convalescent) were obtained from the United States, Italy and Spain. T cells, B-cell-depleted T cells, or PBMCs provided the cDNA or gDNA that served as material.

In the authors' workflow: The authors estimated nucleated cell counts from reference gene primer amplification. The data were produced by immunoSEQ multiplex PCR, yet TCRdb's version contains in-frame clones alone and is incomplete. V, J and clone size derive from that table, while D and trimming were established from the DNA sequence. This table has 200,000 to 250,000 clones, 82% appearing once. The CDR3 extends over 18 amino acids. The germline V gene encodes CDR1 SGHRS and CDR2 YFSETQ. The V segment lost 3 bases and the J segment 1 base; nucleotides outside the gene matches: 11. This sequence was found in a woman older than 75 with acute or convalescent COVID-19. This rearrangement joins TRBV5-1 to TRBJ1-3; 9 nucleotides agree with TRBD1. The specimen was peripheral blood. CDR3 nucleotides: TGCGCCAGCAGCTCCCAAATACAGGGGGCTGATTCTGGAAACACCATATATTTT. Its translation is CASSSQIQGADSGNTIYF.